The 9 T cell receptor beta chains in this list originate from one sample, sequenced in a study of T cells expressing NK-cell markers. TCRdb re-called the 5' RACE reads; one entry per CDR3 protein, DNA not given. Its clone listing holds over 120,000 distinct CDR3 sequences. Sequenced material: blood T cells: a sorted CD56 or NKG2C T cell subset, CD4+ or CD8+ T cells, or bulk PBMC T cells (not recorded which). Receptor source: a young man in good health.

The J gene is TRBJ2-3, the V gene TRBV7-9. CDR1 SEHNR and CDR2 FQNEAQ come from the germline V gene (reference sequence). The CDR3 is 12 residues long. The CDR3 spells CASSPNTDTQYF.

The chain carries TRBV2 and TRBJ2-5; TCRdb calls TRBD1, which cannot be checked without DNA. Germline-derived CDR1 and CDR2 are SNHLY and FYNNEI. CDR3 length: 16 amino acids. CDR3 region: CAFLPGQGVGQETQYF.

This chain uses TRBV24-1 with TRBJ2-1; TCRdb reports TRBD2, a call that lacks DNA to check it against. CDR1 KGHDR and CDR2 SFDVKD come from the germline V gene. The CDR3 runs to 13 residues. CDR3 sequence: CATRGGGGNEQFF.

The rearrangement links TRBV7-8 to TRBJ2-7; as DNA is missing, the TRBD2 call by TCRdb cannot be tested. This CDR3 region has 15 residues. The germline V gene encodes CDR1 SGHVS and CDR2 FQNEAQ. The CDR3 sequence is CASSPPGTAGGEQYF.

The chain recombines TRBV5-4 with TRBJ2-5; the TCRdb call, TRBD2, lacks DNA for checking. The CDR3 totals 16 residues. In germline, CDR1 is SGHNT, CDR2 YYREEE (reference sequence). The CDR3 loop is CASSSGLEENGETQYF.

The V gene is TRBV19, the J gene TRBJ2-1; TCRdb lists TRBD2, though no DNA is available to test this call. The CDR3 consists of 16 residues. Germline CDR1 is LNHDA and CDR2 is SQIVND (reference sequence). The CDR3 loop reads CASSILAGGPYNEQFF.

The chain carries TRBV4-3 and TRBJ2-7; the D call from TCRdb, TRBD1, cannot be confirmed without DNA. Germline V CDR1 and CDR2: LGHNA, YSLEER. The CDR3 contains 16 residues. CDR3: CASSQDLGQGDYEQYF.

V and J are TRBV19 and TRBJ2-1. Germline V gene sequence: CDR1 LNHDA, CDR2 SQIVND (reference sequence). The CDR3 consists of 16 residues. The CDR3 sequence is CASSIVRTGPYNEQFF.

Considering frequency, this clonotype is medium-sized. CDR3 residues: CASTPLGREYTDTQYF. The V gene is TRBV19, the J gene TRBJ2-3; TCRdb reports TRBD1, a call that lacks DNA to check it against. Germline CDR1 and CDR2: LNHDA and SQIVND (reference sequence). The CDR3 is 16 residues long.